Described below is a single T cell receptor beta chain sequence and its context. This sample is drawn from a study of blood T cell repertoires in COVID-19. Participant age was roughly 18 to 90 years, and participants resided in about two dozen US areas. The CDR3 is 13 amino acids. The germline gives CDR1 PRHDT, CDR2 FYEKMQ (reference sequence). Unmatched junction bases numbered 2, after V lost 5 bases and J lost 4 bases. TCRdb keeps only in-frame clones here, not all; method: immunoSEQ multiplex PCR. The sample lists some 530,000 clones, approximately 91% seen once, with 6.5% to 8.5% in the top ten. The V gene is TRBV13, the J gene TRBJ1-2; TRBD1 matches at 9 bases. The clonotype was recovered from a woman aged 55-69 years who had recovered from COVID-19. The source material was PBMCs or T cells enriched from blood (not recorded which). CDR3: CASSPGQGYGYTF. As DNA, the CDR3 is TGTGCCAGCAGCCCGGGACAGGGCTATGGCTACACCTTC.